This T cell receptor (beta chain) was recovered during a study of blood T cell repertoires in COVID-19. Turning to the study itself: From the United States, Italy and Spain came samples of acute and convalescent COVID-19. The cDNA or gDNA used as material had been derived from T cells, B-cell-depleted T cells, or PBMCs.

CDR3 length equals 15 residues. V was clipped by 7 bases and J by 0 bases, with 16 bases between them. The germline V gene encodes CDR1 SGHRS and CDR2 YFSETQ. As processed by the authors: Amplification from reference gene primers served as the basis for estimated nucleated cell counts. Profiled with immunoSEQ multiplex PCR; TCRdb holds only in-frame clones, not every one. V, J and clone size derive from that table, while D and trimming were established from the DNA sequence. The data hold 30,000 to 40,000 clones, with approximately 91% observed a single time. Sequences were obtained from peripheral blood. The receptor was isolated from an older man with active COVID-19. The rearrangement joins TRBV5-1 to TRBJ1-1; D ambiguous. CDR3 amino acids: CASRIEGALNTEAFF. The CDR3 DNA reads TGCGCCAGCCGAATAGAGGGCGCTTTGAACACTGAAGCTTTCTTT.